A selection of T cell receptor beta chains follows, all from one sample in a study of PD-1 blockade in mismatch repair-deficient tumors. Assay: immunoSEQ multiplex PCR; the TCRdb copy retains only in-frame clones and omits some. The table has some 84,000 clones, over 70% seen once. The sequencing here drew on peripheral blood, taken 12 weeks after starting pembrolizumab. Receptors were obtained from an adult with mismatch repair-deficient cancer. Each CDR3 is given with its conserved first and last residue. A D gene is named only where the DNA matches it firmly. Rows may omit the clone size; those that give it use once, few, many or a size class.

NA	TRBJ2-5	TRBV6-1	NA	TGTGCCAGCAGTGAAGCGCTAGAGAGAGTGTACTTC	CASSEALERVYF
NA	TRBJ2-2	TRBV10-3	NA	TGTGCCATCAGTGATAAAAGCCTGCTGGGGAACACCGGGGAGCTGTTTTTT	CAISDKSLLGNTGELFF
NA	TRBJ2-3	TRBV7-9	NA	TGTGCCAGCAGCTTAGGTCAGGGTCCCACAGATACGCAGTATTTT	CASSLGQGPTDTQYF
NA	TRBJ2-1	TRBV19	NA	TGTGCTAGTAGAGGGCTCGGAAATGAGCAGTTCTTC	CASRGLGNEQFF
NA	TRBJ1-4	TRBV6-5	TRBD1	TGTGCCAGCAGTTTAGGACAGGGGGGCGATGAAAAACTGTTTTTT	CASSLGQGGDEKLFF
NA	TRBJ1-2	TRBV7-2	NA	TGTGCCAGCAGCTTAGGCAGGGCAGGGGGCTACACCTTC	CASSLGRAGGYTF
once	TRBJ2-7	TRBV2	TRBD2	TGTGCCACCTATGCGTTAGCGGGAAATTCCTACGAGCAGTACTTC	CATYALAGNSYEQYF
few	TRBJ2-7	TRBV30	TRBD1	TGTGCCTGGAGTAGGGGGCGAACCTACGAGCAGTACTTC	CAWSRGRTYEQYF
NA	TRBJ2-7	TRBV5-6	NA	TGTGCCAGCAGCCTGGACCCAACCTACGAGCAGTACTTC	CASSLDPTYEQYF
NA	TRBJ2-3	TRBV10-1	TRBD2	TGCGCCAGCAGTGTCCAGCGGGAGTTTCAAGATACGCAGTATTTT	CASSVQREFQDTQYF
NA	TRBJ1-2	TRBV15	NA	TGTGCCACCAGCCGCCGGGGGGCGGGGAACTATGGCTACACCTTC	CATSRRGAGNYGYTF
NA	TRBJ2-5	TRBV28	NA	TGTGCCAGCACCCCTGGGGGGCAAGAGACCCAGTACTTC	CASTPGGQETQYF
once	TRBJ2-3	TRBV13	NA	TGTGCCAGCAGCTTAGTAGCGGCAACAGATACGCAGTATTTT	CASSLVAATDTQYF
NA	TRBJ2-1	TRBV5-1	NA	TGCGCCAGCAGTTATGAACAGCCACCATACAATGAGCAGTTCTTC	CASSYEQPPYNEQFF
NA	TRBJ2-2	TRBV7-6	NA	TGTGCCAGCAGCCAACAGGGTCCCGGGGAGCTGTTTTTT	CASSQQGPGELFF
NA	TRBJ2-1	TRBV7-9	NA	TGTGCCAGCAGCCATAGGGTGAGTTTAGGTGCCTACAATGAGCAGTTCTTC	CASSHRVSLGAYNEQFF
once	TRBJ1-1	TRBV23-1	NA	TGCGCCAGCAGTCCAGGCGGCAGGGGTGCTTTCTTT	CASSPGGRGAFF
NA	TRBJ1-3	TRBV19	NA	TGTGCCAGTAGTCCATTATTTTCTGGAAACACCATATATTTT	CASSPLFSGNTIYF
NA	TRBJ2-1	TRBV11-3	TRBD1	TGTGCCAGCAGCACATGGACAGGGGGCCGCAATGAGCAGTTCTTC	CASSTWTGGRNEQFF
few	TRBJ2-1	TRBV4-1	NA	TGCGCCAGCAGCCAAACCGACAGGCGCAATGAGCAGTTCTTC	CASSQTDRRNEQFF
NA	TRBJ2-1	TRBV11-2	NA	TGTGCCAGCAGCTTAGGTGGAGCGACCTCCTACAATGAGCAGTTCTTC	CASSLGGATSYNEQFF
once	TRBJ2-1	TRBV29-1	NA	TGCAGCGTTGAATCAGGTTCCTACAATGAGCAGTTCTTC	CSVESGSYNEQFF
NA	TRBJ2-3	TRBV5-4	TRBD2	TGTGCCAGTCGACTAGCGGGAGTAGATACGCAGTATTTT	CASRLAGVDTQYF
few	TRBJ2-7	TRBV7-9	NA	TGTGCCAGCAGACCCCTCCGGGACGCACTCGGGTACGAGCAGTACTTC	CASRPLRDALGYEQYF
NA	TRBJ2-1	TRBV7-2	NA	TGTGCCAGCAGCTTCGGGAGCGGCAACAATGAGCAGTTCTTC	CASSFGSGNNEQFF